Here is one TCR beta chain with its context. Its antigen is undetermined. The CDR3 is 17 amino acids. Germline assignment: CDR1 MNHNS and CDR2 SASEGT. The germline V and J ends were trimmed by 2 bases and 5 bases, with 20 bases remaining between them. This record comes from a study of cytomegalovirus exposure and HLA in healthy donors. Points from the study as a whole: In vitro assays verified that three CMV-associated chains recognized CMV antigens specifically. HLA alleles showed associations with 15,000 to 20,000 TCR beta sequences in a later analysis, at a 0.05 false discovery rate. Fewer N-insertions than the roughly 700-donor mean were reportedly shown by an Asian-associated ancestry cluster in a later analysis.

The PCR was carried out with 60 Vbeta primers and 13 Jbeta primers. TCRdb keeps only in-frame clones here, not all; method: immunoSEQ multiplex PCR. The sample lists 150,000 to 200,000 clones; around 73% were seen once. The material sequenced was PBMCs. The chain carries TRBV6-1 and TRBJ2-3, with D tentatively TRBD1 (6 bases). The TCR was taken from a man between 60 and 70 years old in good health and CMV-seronegative. The CDR3 sequence is CASSENARPGALDTQYF. Written as DNA, the CDR3 is TGTGCCAGCAGTGAAAACGCTCGGCCAGGGGCTCTAGATACGCAGTATTTT.